One sample yielded the 19 T cell receptor beta chains listed below, sequenced in a study of cytomegalovirus exposure and HLA in healthy donors. PCR amplification relied on 60 Vbeta primers (plus 13 Jbeta primers). Clones were sequenced by immunoSEQ multiplex PCR, and TCRdb holds only the in-frame ones, with some missing. The table for this sample gives approximately 140,000 clones. Sequencing was performed on PBMCs. These receptors all stem from a woman between 50 and 59 years old in good health and CMV-seronegative.

CDR3 in DNA: TGTGCCAGCAGCTTAGCTGGGGCAGGTTCGAACACTGAAGCTTTCTTT. This gives the protein CASSLAGAGSNTEAFF. This chain uses TRBV7-2 with TRBJ1-1; D perhaps matches TRBD1 (5 bases). The CDR3 loop spans 16 amino acids. V was cut by 0 bases and J by 1 base, with 12 bases left in between. The germline V gene encodes CDR1 SGHTA and CDR2 FQGNSA.

The chain has TRBV6-4 and TRBJ2-5; 8 bases map to TRBD2. This CDR3 has 13 amino acids. V dropped 5 bases and J dropped 4; count of bases not matched to a gene: 3. Germline values: CDR1 MRHNA, CDR2 SNTAGT. Here the CDR3 reads CASSILAGETQYF. Written as DNA, the CDR3 is TGTGCCAGCAGTATCCTAGCGGGAGAGACCCAGTACTTC.

As DNA, the CDR3 is TGTGCCAGCTCCCCCGGGAACGGGGGCACAGATACGCAGTATTTT. This translates into CASSPGNGGTDTQYF. V is TRBV18 and J is TRBJ2-3; D might be TRBD2 (5 bases). The germline V and J ends were trimmed by 6 bases and 1 base, with 14 bases remaining between them. This CDR3 has 15 residues. Germline CDR1 and CDR2: KGHSH and LQKENI.

The gene calls are TRBV13 and TRBJ2-1, with D possibly matching TRBD1 (5 bases). Germline values: CDR1 PRHDT, CDR2 FYEKMQ (reference sequence). V gave up 5 bases and J gave up 1 base, with 15 bases separating them. This CDR3 region has 16 residues. As DNA, the CDR3 is TGTGCCAGCAGCCCCGTTGGGGCCGGATCCTACAATGAGCAGTTCTTC. Translation: CASSPVGAGSYNEQFF.

The genes are TRBV7-3 and TRBJ2-1; D not resolved. The CDR3 contains 13 residues. The germline V gene encodes CDR1 SGHTA and CDR2 FQGTGA. The ends were cut back, 1 base at V and 6 bases at J, with 7 bases in the middle. The CDR3 bases are TGTGCCAGCAGCTTAAATGACTTCAATGAGCAGTTCTTC. Amino acids: CASSLNDFNEQFF. Full variable domain (remainder filled in from reference TRBV7-3 and TRBJ2-1): GAGVSQTPSNKVTEKGKYVELRCDPISGHTALYWYRQSLGQGPEFLIYFQGTGAADDSGLPNDRFFAVRPEGSVSTLKIQRTERGDSAVYLCASSLNDFNEQFFGPGTRLTVL.

This chain joins TRBV29-1 and TRBJ2-7, with D uncertain. The CDR3 covers 11 residues. Germline V gene lookup returns CDR1 SQVTM and CDR2 ANQGSEA. Trimming took off 6 bases at V and 6 bases at J, with 12 bases between the two ends. The CDR3 sequence: CSVRPTGEQYF. CDR3 nucleotides: TGCAGCGTACGTCCCACGGGCGAGCAGTACTTC.

This chain links TRBV9 with TRBJ1-3; 7 nucleotides align to TRBD1. The CDR3 runs to 16 residues. Losses at the gene ends were 3 bases for V and 7 bases for J; bases not matched to a gene: 13. The germline V gene encodes CDR1 SGDLS and CDR2 YYNGEE. For the CDR3, the DNA is TGTGCCAGCAGCGGTACGGGGAGAGGGGGCGCGAACACCATATATTTT. This codes for CASSGTGRGGANTIYF.

The gene calls are TRBV30 and TRBJ1-4; perhaps TRBD1 as D (5 bases). The germline V gene has CDR1 GTSNPN and CDR2 SVGIG (reference sequence). Trimming took 4 bases from V and 8 from J, leaving 20 bases between them. CDR3 length: 15 amino acids. The CDR3 region has the DNA TGTGCCTGGACCTCTGGGGCAGGCGGAACGGAAAAACTGTTTTTT. It yields the protein CAWTSGAGGTEKLFF.

The rearrangement joins TRBV7-3 to TRBJ2-3, with D possibly matching TRBD2 (6 bases). Trimming shortened V by 2 bases and J by 4 bases, and 10 bases separated the two germline ends. There are 14 residues in the CDR3. Germline CDR1 is SGHTA and CDR2 is FQGTGA. The CDR3 DNA reads TGTGCCAGCAGCTTATCCGGAGGGTCAGATACGCAGTATTTT. It specifies CASSLSGGSDTQYF. The whole variable domain, filled in from reference TRBV7-3 and TRBJ2-3, reads GAGVSQTPSNKVTEKGKYVELRCDPISGHTALYWYRQSLGQGPEFLIYFQGTGAADDSGLPNDRFFAVRPEGSVSTLKIQRTERGDSAVYLCASSLSGGSDTQYFGPGTRLTVL.

The rearrangement joins TRBV7-9 to TRBJ2-3, with a tentative D call TRBD2 (6 bases). The V gene's germline CDR1 is SEHNR and CDR2 FQNEAQ (reference sequence). The CDR3 loop spans 15 amino acids. The V gene lost 5 bases and the J gene lost 2 bases, with 14 bases spanning the gap. The CDR3 loop is CASSRLVGNTDTQYF. CDR3 sequence (DNA): TGTGCCAGCAGCCGACTAGTGGGGAACACAGATACGCAGTATTTT. Drawing the rest from reference TRBV7-9 and TRBJ2-3, the complete variable domain is DTGVSQNPRHKITKRGQNVTFRCDPISEHNRLYWYRQTLGQGPEFLTYFQNEAQLEKSRLLSDRFSAERPKGSFSTLEIQRTEQGDSAMYLCASSRLVGNTDTQYFGPGTRLTVL.

V is TRBV7-3 and J is TRBJ2-1; TRBD2 agrees at 10 bases. V lost 5 bases and J lost 0; bases outside the gene matches: 13. This CDR3 is built from 19 residues. Germline V gives CDR1 SGHTA, CDR2 FQGTGA. CDR3 nucleotide sequence: TGTGCCAGCAGCCCAGTGTGGGCCGGGACTAGCGCCTCCTACAATGAGCAGTTCTTC. This codes for CASSPVWAGTSASYNEQFF.

Regarding this clone: Sequence at one end of the junction differs from germline and may be a read error. This chain connects TRBV7-7 to TRBJ2-5; the match to TRBD2 covers 8 bases. This CDR3 has 15 residues. CDR1 and CDR2 from the germline V gene are SSHAT and FNYEAQ (reference sequence). CDR3 nucleotide sequence: TGTGCTAGCAGCTCGGCTGGGACTAGCCAAGAGACCCAGTACTTC. It specifies CASSSAGTSQETQYF. The full variable domain, completed using reference TRBV7-7 and TRBJ2-5, is GAGVSQSPRYKVTKRGQDVTLRCDPISSHATLYWYQQALGQGPEFLTYFNYEAQPDKSGLPSDRFSAERPEGSISTLTIQRTEQRDSAMYRCASSSAGTSQETQYFGPGTRLLVL.

The chain recombines TRBV5-6 with TRBJ2-1; perhaps TRBD1 as D (7 bases). Germline CDR1 and CDR2: SGHDT and YYEEEE. The CDR3 spans 15 residues. Trimming took off 0 bases at V and 7 bases at J, with 14 bases between the two ends. The CDR3 loop reads CASSLGRGRGNEQFF. The CDR3 DNA sequence: TGTGCCAGCAGCTTGGGGAGGGGGCGGGGAAATGAGCAGTTCTTC.

The chain carries TRBV7-8 and TRBJ2-7; 7 nucleotides align to TRBD2. The J segment lost 2 bases and the V segment lost 7 bases, leaving 8 bases of the junction unmatched. Germline V lookup: CDR1 SGHVS, CDR2 FQNEAQ. CDR3 length: 14 residues. The CDR3 DNA follows: TGTGCCAGCACCACTAGCGAACTCACCTACGAGCAGTACTTC. This gives the protein CASTTSELTYEQYF.

The genes are TRBV18 and TRBJ2-3; the D is unclear. CDR1 and CDR2 (germline): KGHSH, LQKENI. V was trimmed by 0 bases and J by 5 bases, leaving 6 bases between them. The CDR3 sequence is 13 residues long. In DNA form, the CDR3 reads TGTGCCAGCTCACCACCCGTGAGAGATACGCAGTATTTT. This sequence encodes CASSPPVRDTQYF.

The chain recombines TRBV5-4 with TRBJ2-1, with 16 bases that match TRBD2. The CDR3 extends over 15 amino acids. Trimming cost V 6 bases and J 14 bases; bases outside gene matches: 11. The germline gives CDR1 SGHNT, CDR2 YYREEE (reference sequence). CDR3 residues: CASIESGTSGGVEFF. DNA for the CDR3: TGTGCCAGCATCGAATCCGGGACTAGCGGGGGGGTGGAGTTCTTC.

The genes are TRBV5-6 and TRBJ2-1, with 8 bases that match TRBD1. V shed 2 bases, J shed 9 bases, and the junction held 13 bases outside the gene matches. In germline, CDR1 is SGHDT, CDR2 YYEEEE. This CDR3 is 16 amino acids long. The CDR3 reads CASSFRFGQGAGEQFF. The CDR3 DNA follows: TGTGCCAGCAGCTTTCGTTTCGGACAGGGAGCCGGTGAGCAGTTCTTC.

The V call is TRBV7-8, the J call TRBJ2-7; the D gene is possibly TRBD2 (6 bases). Germline CDR1 reads SGHVS; CDR2 reads FQNEAQ. The V gene lost 1 base and the J gene lost 3 bases, with 25 bases spanning the gap. This CDR3 has 19 residues. CDR3: CASSLGGTSRDSGGYEQYF. DNA of the CDR3: TGTGCCAGCAGCTTAGGGGGGACCTCCCGAGATAGCGGAGGCTACGAGCAGTACTTC.

J is TRBJ1-2 and V is TRBV5-6; 9 bases agree with TRBD1. This CDR3 contains 15 residues. Per germline, CDR1 SGHDT and CDR2 YYEEEE. V lost 0 bases and J lost 5; bases outside the gene matches: 5. Written as DNA, the CDR3 is TGTGCCAGCAGCTTGGCCTACAGGGGGCCATATGGCTACACCTTC. This translates into CASSLAYRGPYGYTF. Based on the CDR3 plus reference TRBV5-6 and TRBJ1-2, the full variable domain is DAGVTQSPTHLIKTRGQQVTLRCSPKSGHDTVSWYQQALGQGPQFIFQYYEEEERQRGNFPDRFSGHQFPNYSSELNVNALLLGDSALYLCASSLAYRGPYGYTFGSGTRLTVV.